The T cell receptor (beta chain) described here comes from a study of CD4 T cells in relation to SARS-CoV-2 and coronaviruses (dated by TCRdb to the early 2020s). With regard to the full study: In the ViraFEST assay, PBMCs were cultured with antigen for approximately eleven days, after which TCR beta CDR3s were sequenced to identify clonal expansions specific to the antigen. An HIV-1 Nef peptide pool or a no-peptide culture served as the negative reference condition. HLA restriction was mapped for shared crossreactive spike epitopes using patient-derived lymphoblastoid cell lines. At the level of individual TCR clonotypes, the study evaluated whether memory CD4+ T cells crossreact between the spike proteins of SARS-CoV-2 and those of common cold coronaviruses. The Adaptive Biotechnologies TCR-sequencing kit was used for samples from a few pre-COVID donors and for the naive versus memory experiments, whereas the other data were Illumina-based. Expansion assays from other donors in the study were sequenced with a different, Illumina-based TCR-beta assay.

Notes on this clone: Its recognized antigen is unknown. Per-base quality was not reported, and no clone a single base away is much larger than it.

The library was built by means of the immunoSEQ multiplex PCR assay. As for the original processing: During preprocessing, nonproductive sequences were removed, as were CDR3s that did not start with C, did not end with F or W, or were shorter than 7 amino acids. The MANAFEST web app was used to call antigen-specific clonotypes on the basis of expansion compared with the reference and with other culture wells. To be counted as positive, a clone had to show significant expansion compared with the reference culture, at an FDR below 0.05, in 2 of 3 replicate wells. For a clone to be considered positive, significant expansion relative to all other tandem wells and an odds ratio above 5 were also required. CDR3 homology was quantified as pairwise Levenshtein distance, calculated with the stringdist R package after three terminal residues were trimmed from each end. This immuneACCESS table, as held by TCRdb, lists in-frame sequences with V and J called but not all clones. Of the missing ones, under half trace to an unresolved V gene in checked studies; the others have no known cause. That table furnishes V, J and clone size, whereas the DNA furnished D and trimming. This sample gives 21,000 or so clones in total; 76% of them show up just once. Of the sample, approximately 30% is held by the ten largest clones.

The investigation overall reported the following: Small numbers of patients and of tested TCRs were a limitation of the study. Memory CD4+ clonotypes crossrecognizing SARS-CoV-2 and at least one common cold coronavirus spike were found in 60% to 70% of donors. Pre-pandemic and post-infection samples were not both contributed by any donor, so tracing of the source of pre-existing responses was limited. Because the crossreactivity analysis focused on spike protein, crossreactivity against other viral proteins was not assessed. Compared with monoreactive clones, crossreactive clones had significantly weaker SARS-CoV-2-driven expansion, a result consistent with antigenic imprinting.

CD4+ T cells from unexposed donors were collected before the COVID-19 pandemic (2011-2018). Following 10 days of culture, the EasySep CD4+ T cell isolation kit was used to isolate CD4+ T cells. As far as cell numbers permitted, CD4+ T cells from unexposed donors were tested for reactivity against SARS-CoV-2 S and N as well as four spike pools from common cold coronaviruses. Two million PBMCs per well were cultured in IMDM with approximately 4.8% human AB serum and around 10 IU/ml IL-2. Half of the culture medium was replaced with fresh IL-2-containing medium on days 3 and 7. Each peptide culture condition was generally run in triplicate replicate wells. The leukapheresis product for the unexposed donors was obtained through commercial purchase. Ficoll-Paque PLUS gradient centrifugation was used to isolate PBMCs from either whole blood or leukapheresis product. PBMCs were either cryopreserved at -140°C or used fresh in the expansion assay. The QIAamp Micro DNA Kit was used to extract genomic DNA from the CD4+ T cells.

According to the germline V gene, CDR1 reads MNHEY and CDR2 reads SVGAGI. V and J are trimmed by 7 bases and 10 bases, and the gene matches miss 4 bases of the junction. The CDR3 runs 11 amino acids, cysteine and phenylalanine included. Only the CDR3 part of the read is kept: 33 bases, read in frame from the first base. Sequencing was carried out using CD4+ T cells from PBMCs, cultured in vitro. The V gene is TRBV6-5 and the J gene is TRBJ2-1; 7 central bases correspond to TRBD2. This clonotype was obtained from a human donor in good health. In nucleotides, the sequence is TGTGCCAGCACAAACGGGGGGGAGCAGTTCTTC. It translates as CASTNGGEQFF.